The 28 T cell receptor beta chains presented below share a single source sample, sequenced in a study of blood T cell repertoires in COVID-19. Only in-frame clones appear in the TCRdb table, and some are missing; sequencing was by immunoSEQ multiplex PCR. The sample lists under 550,000 clones, 85% to 90% occurring once. The sequenced sample was peripheral blood. The receptor source for this set is a man between 18 and 29 years old with COVID-19, enrolled during active disease.

The chain uses TRBV2 and TRBJ2-3; TRBD2 matches 8 bases. CDR1 SNHLY and CDR2 FYNNEI come from the germline V gene. V dropped 6 bases and J dropped 0; count of bases not matched to a gene: 2. CDR3 length equals 14 residues. CDR3 in amino acids: CASRLAGSTDTQYF. Written as DNA, the CDR3 is TGTGCCAGCAGGTTAGCGGGAAGCACAGATACGCAGTATTTT.

This chain connects TRBV5-8 to TRBJ1-5; 7 bases align to TRBD1. Per germline, CDR1 SGHTS and CDR2 YDEGEE. CDR3 length: 15 amino acids. V lost 2 bases, J lost 1 base, and 3 bases stayed unmatched. This CDR3 reads CASSLQGMSNQPQHF. The CDR3 coding sequence is TGTGCCAGCAGCTTACAGGGGATGAGCAATCAGCCCCAGCATTTT.

The gene calls are TRBV5-6 and TRBJ1-5; D remains unclear. The CDR3 covers 15 residues. Deletions cut 2 bases from V and 6 bases from J, with 15 bases between. Germline CDR1 SGHDT, CDR2 YYEEEE. The CDR3, as DNA: TGTGCCAGCAGCTTACGCTCAGCGGGTGGTCAGCCCCAGCATTTT. It translates to CASSLRSAGGQPQHF.

This chain connects TRBV24-1 to TRBJ2-4; TRBD2 matches at 8 bases. V trimming: 8 bases; J trimming: 0 bases; junction bases outside the gene matches: 14. Germline assignment: CDR1 KGHDR and CDR2 SFDVKD. This CDR3 has 18 amino acids. CDR3 amino acids: CATIWYRSGATAKNIQYF. CDR3 DNA: TGTGCCACCATTTGGTACCGTAGCGGGGCGACAGCCAAAAACATTCAGTACTTC.

The V gene is TRBV4-1, the J gene TRBJ2-7, with D possibly matching TRBD2 (5 bases). V shed 4 bases and J shed 0 bases, with 10 bases lying between them. This CDR3 is built from 14 residues. The germline V gene has CDR1 MGHRA and CDR2 YSYEKL. The CDR3 DNA reads TGCGCCAGCAGCCCGTGGGAGCGCTCCTACGAGCAGTACTTC. This codes for CASSPWERSYEQYF.

V gene TRBV13 combines with J gene TRBJ2-7; tentatively, D is TRBD1 (5 bases). The germline CDR1 and CDR2 sequences are PRHDT and FYEKMQ (reference sequence). The CDR3 sequence is 15 residues long. V dropped 2 bases and J dropped 3 bases, with 14 bases sitting between them. The CDR3 DNA is TGTGCCAGCAGCTTAAGTATAAGGGGCGTCTACGAGCAGTACTTC. This translates into CASSLSIRGVYEQYF. Drawing the rest from reference TRBV13 and TRBJ2-7, the complete variable domain is AAGVIQSPRHLIKEKRETATLKCYPIPRHDTVYWYQQGPGQDPQFLISFYEKMQSDKGSIPDRFSAQQFSDYHSELNMSSLELGDSALYFCASSLSIRGVYEQYFGPGTRLTVT.

V gene TRBV27 combines with J gene TRBJ2-7; perhaps TRBD1 as D (6 bases). Germline CDR1 MNHEY, CDR2 SMNVEV (reference sequence). This CDR3 spans 15 amino acids. V lost 5 bases and J 0 bases, leaving 14 bases between the germline ends. CDR3 residues: CASSPYTGSSYEQYF. CDR3 nucleotides: TGTGCCAGCAGTCCCTATACAGGGTCCTCCTACGAGCAGTACTTC.

A word on this clone: Other nucleotide sequences from this sample produce the same CDR3. This rearrangement joins TRBV6-5 to TRBJ2-3; 9 bases are a match to TRBD2. Losses at the gene ends were 5 bases for V and 0 bases for J; bases not matched to a gene: 3. CDR1 and CDR2 from the germline V gene are MNHEY and SVGAGI. The CDR3 is 15 amino acids. The CDR3 region is CASSLAGGSTDTQYF. The CDR3 DNA sequence: TGTGCCAGCAGTCTGGCGGGGGGGAGCACAGATACGCAGTATTTT.

The chain is built from TRBV30 and TRBJ1-5; 8 bases fit TRBD1. Trimming took 2 bases from V and 6 from J; bases not matched to a gene: 9. This CDR3 contains 15 residues. Germline V gene sequence: CDR1 GTSNPN, CDR2 SVGIG (reference sequence). The CDR3: CAWSIQTGAGQPQHF. The CDR3 DNA is TGTGCCTGGAGTATCCAGACAGGGGCTGGTCAGCCCCAGCATTTT.

This clone has just one count. The rearrangement joins TRBV11-2 to TRBJ1-2; D is possibly TRBD1 (5 bases). CDR1 is SGHAT and CDR2 is FQNNGV in the germline V gene. V lost 1 base and J lost 13, with 16 bases in between. The CDR3 covers 13 residues. In DNA, the CDR3 is TGTGCCAGCAGCTTAGCAGGGCTCCCCCACCCCACCTTC. Translating gives CASSLAGLPHPTF.

The chain joins TRBV9 to TRBJ2-5; the D gene is possibly TRBD1 (6 bases). CDR1 is SGDLS and CDR2 is YYNGEE in the germline V gene. The CDR3 is 13 residues long. V was cut by 0 bases and J by 3 bases, with 6 bases left in between. The CDR3 loop is CASSVEGEETQYF. The CDR3 coding sequence is TGTGCCAGCAGCGTAGAGGGGGAAGAGACCCAGTACTTC.

This chain uses TRBV4-1 with TRBJ2-5, with D perhaps matching TRBD2 (6 bases). The CDR3 loop spans 13 amino acids. V gave up 1 base and J gave up 9 bases, with 12 bases separating them. Germline lookup yields CDR1 MGHRA and CDR2 YSYEKL. For the CDR3, the DNA is TGCGCCAGCAGCCAAGGACTAGATTGGGCCCAGTACTTC. Its protein product is CASSQGLDWAQYF.

The chain couples TRBV19 to TRBJ2-7, with TRBD2 identical over 10 bases. J lost 3 bases, V lost 5 bases, and 4 bases had no gene match. The CDR3 contains 14 residues. Looked up from germline, CDR1 is LNHDA and CDR2 is SQIVND (reference sequence). CDR3 in DNA: TGTGCCAGTAGTTTCTCTAGCGGGGGCTACGAGCAGTACTTC. Its protein is CASSFSSGGYEQYF.

This clone appeared once. The rearrangement links TRBV10-3 to TRBJ1-5; D gene uncertain. CDR1 and CDR2 (germline): ENHRY, SYGVKD. This CDR3 is built from 13 residues. V was pared by 6 bases and J by 7 bases, with 13 bases between. The CDR3 DNA reads TGTGCCATCAGCGACTCATGGCGCCAGCCCCAGCATTTT. This codes for CAISDSWRQPQHF.

The rearrangement links TRBV20-1 to TRBJ2-5, with D perhaps matching TRBD1 (6 bases). There are 15 residues in the CDR3. CDR1 DFQATT and CDR2 SNEGSKA come from the germline V gene (reference sequence). Trimming shortened V by 3 bases and J by 2 bases, and 16 bases separated the two germline ends. CDR3 in amino acids: CSASDSGDKQETQYF. The CDR3 DNA reads TGCAGTGCTAGTGATTCAGGGGACAAACAAGAGACCCAGTACTTC.

The rearrangement links TRBV7-9 to TRBJ2-1; TRBD1 matches 7 bases. V shed 1 base and J 4 bases; nucleotides not matched to a gene: 4. The CDR3 has 15 residues. In germline, CDR1 is SEHNR, CDR2 FQNEAQ (reference sequence). CDR3 loop: CASSLEQGWYNEQFF. The CDR3 DNA is TGTGCCAGCAGCTTAGAACAGGGGTGGTACAATGAGCAGTTCTTC.

This clone was found once. The chain uses TRBV7-2 and TRBJ1-6, with TRBD1 identical over 9 bases. V dropped 5 bases and J dropped 4; count of bases not matched to a gene: 6. The CDR3 is 16 residues long. Germline CDR1 SGHTA, CDR2 FQGNSA. DNA of the CDR3: TGTGCCAGCAGCCGGGACAGGGATCCGTATAATTCACCCCTCCACTTT. It is translated as CASSRDRDPYNSPLHF.

The V and J genes are TRBV30 and TRBJ2-2; no definite D call. CDR1 GTSNPN and CDR2 SVGIG come from the germline V gene (reference sequence). Trimming cost V 7 bases and J 2 bases, with 5 bases left between them. CDR3 length equals 11 residues. The CDR3 DNA reads as TGTGCCTCTACTAACACCGGGGAGCTGTTTTTT. The encoded protein is CASTNTGELFF. Full variable domain (missing parts from reference TRBV30 and TRBJ2-2): SQTIHQWPATLVQPVGSPLSLECTVEGTSNPNLYWYRQAAGRGLQLLFYSVGIGQISSEVPQNLSASRPQDRQFILSSKKLLLSDSGFYLCASTNTGELFFGEGSRLTVL.

As for this clone: The same CDR3 is also encoded by other DNA sequences in this sample. The chain links TRBV3-1 (or the pseudogene TRBV3-2) to TRBJ1-5; D is unclear. The V gene lost 1 base and the J gene lost 2 bases, with 6 bases spanning the gap. Germline assignment: CDR1 LGHDT and CDR2 YNNKEL (reference sequence). This CDR3 contains 14 residues. CDR3 in amino acids: CASSQAGGNQPQHF. DNA for the CDR3: TGTGCCAGCAGCCAAGCCGGGGGCAATCAGCCCCAGCATTTT.

The chain has TRBV12-3 or TRBV12-4 and TRBJ2-3; D gene unclear. Between the trimmed V and J ends, which lost 6 bases and 4 bases, there was a span of 11 bases. This CDR3 region has 13 residues. The CDR3 DNA reads TGTGCCAGCAGGGGCCTGGTGTCAGATACGCAGTATTTT. It specifies CASRGLVSDTQYF.

V usage is TRBV7-3 and J usage is TRBJ1-1; D gene unclear. The germline V and J ends were trimmed by 1 base and 1 base, with 4 bases remaining between them. The CDR3 spans 13 residues. CDR1 is SGHTA and CDR2 is FQGTGA in the germline V gene. The CDR3 DNA reads as TGTGCCAGCAGCTTAATGGCGAACACTGAAGCTTTCTTT. Its translation is CASSLMANTEAFF.

The CDR3 protein is CASSWTSSPWETQYF. CDR3 DNA: TGTGCCAGCAGTTGGACTAGCTCCCCGTGGGAGACCCAGTACTTC. J is TRBJ2-5 and V is TRBV6-5; 8 bases match TRBD2. The CDR3 is 15 amino acids. The germline gives CDR1 MNHEY, CDR2 SVGAGI. V trimming: 4 bases; J trimming: 5 bases; junction bases outside the gene matches: 9.

The genes are TRBV5-1 and TRBJ2-5; TRBD1 is a possible D gene (6 bases). CDR1 is SGHRS, CDR2 YFSETQ, per germline. The CDR3 loop spans 14 amino acids. Trimming left V 3 bases short and J 1 base short, with 10 bases between. The CDR3 region has the DNA TGCGCCAGCAGCTCGCAGGACAGCCAAGAGACCCAGTACTTC. It is translated as CASSSQDSQETQYF.

The chain joins TRBV2 to TRBJ2-6; D uncertain. Per the germline V gene, CDR1 is SNHLY and CDR2 is FYNNEI. V lost 6 bases and J 0 bases, leaving 9 bases between the germline ends. The CDR3 has 15 residues. This CDR3 reads CASSLSSSGANVLTF. CDR3 nucleotides: TGTGCCAGCAGCCTTTCGTCCTCTGGGGCCAACGTCCTGACTTTC.

The rearrangement links TRBV13 to TRBJ2-3, with TRBD1 matching 10 bases. The CDR3 loop spans 17 amino acids. Per the germline V gene, CDR1 is PRHDT and CDR2 is FYEKMQ (reference sequence). Trimming cost V 5 bases and J 4 bases; bases outside gene matches: 12. The DNA for the CDR3 is TGTGCCAGCAGCATCGACTCCGGGACAGGGGATGCAGATACGCAGTATTTT. It specifies CASSIDSGTGDADTQYF.

The gene calls are TRBV29-1 and TRBJ2-7; the match to TRBD1 covers 7 bases. The ends lost 4 bases at V and 0 bases at J; junction bases unmatched: 6. Germline V CDR1 and CDR2: SQVTM, ANQGSEA. The CDR3 sequence is 14 residues long. Here the CDR3 DNA reads TGCAGCGTTGTTGGGACAGAGATCTCCTACGAGCAGTACTTC. Protein sequence: CSVVGTEISYEQYF.

This clone was found once. The J gene is TRBJ2-2, the V gene TRBV30; a weak D match, TRBD1 (6 bases). Trimming stripped 7 bases from V and 6 bases from J, with 18 bases between. This CDR3 contains 14 residues. CDR1 is GTSNPN, CDR2 SVGIG, per germline (reference sequence). The CDR3 sequence: CAYRVLAVPGELFF. CDR3 sequence (DNA): TGTGCCTACAGGGTCCTAGCAGTGCCCGGGGAGCTGTTTTTT.

The chain is built from TRBV3-1 (or the pseudogene TRBV3-2) and TRBJ2-7; 12 bases match TRBD2. Germline V gene data show CDR1 as LGHDT and CDR2 as YNNKEL (reference sequence). The CDR3 is 15 amino acids. With V trimmed by 6 bases and J by 3 bases, 6 bases remained unmatched. The CDR3: CASRASGRAIYEQYF. The CDR3 DNA reads TGTGCCAGCAGGGCTAGCGGGAGGGCCATCTACGAGCAGTACTTC.